A single sample is the source of the 17 T cell receptor beta chains below, sequenced in a study of OX40 agonist ivuxolimab in advanced cancers. The protocol was immunoSEQ multiplex PCR, while the TCRdb copy is restricted to in-frame clones and leaves out a portion. The repertoire holds 48,000 or so clones, with approximately 83% as singletons. This sample comprised CD4+ or CD8+ T cells sorted from blood, obtained in a trial of the OX40 agonist ivuxolimab. These receptors originate from an adult with an advanced solid tumor such as melanoma, head and neck, liver or kidney cancer.

This clone has a single count. V and J are TRBV10-3 and TRBJ1-5, with D possibly TRBD1 on 5 matching bases. Between the trimmed V and J ends, which lost 10 bases and 0 bases, there was a span of 16 bases. Germline CDR1 and CDR2: ENHRY and SYGVKD. This CDR3 comprises 15 residues. CDR3 region: CASNGAGDSNQPQHF. DNA of the CDR3: TGTGCCAGTAACGGGGCTGGGGATAGCAATCAGCCCCAGCATTTT.

The rearrangement joins TRBV10-3 to TRBJ1-2; TRBD1 agrees at 7 bases. The trim removed 3 bases at V and 4 bases at J, leaving 8 bases unmatched. The CDR3 is 15 residues long. Germline values: CDR1 ENHRY, CDR2 SYGVKD. CDR3 protein: CAISEPRQGVYGYTF. As DNA, the CDR3 is TGTGCCATCAGTGAACCCAGACAGGGAGTCTATGGCTACACCTTC.

The sample holds one count of this clone. The chain uses TRBV7-2 and TRBJ2-5; 14 bases align to TRBD2. CDR1 is SGHTA, CDR2 FQGNSA, per germline. V lost 2 bases to trimming and J lost 5 bases; unmatched junction nucleotides: 7. The CDR3 spans 17 residues. CDR3: CASSLQGTSGGGETQYF. The CDR3 nucleotides are TGTGCCAGCAGCTTACAGGGGACTAGCGGGGGAGGGGAGACCCAGTACTTC.

The V and J genes are TRBV4-1 and TRBJ1-6, with 9 bases lining up with TRBD1. Trimming at V came to 4 bases and at J to 9 bases, leaving 7 bases not matched to a gene. This CDR3 spans 15 amino acids. Germline assignment: CDR1 MGHRA and CDR2 YSYEKL. The CDR3 protein is CASSLQQGAASPLHF. CDR3 in DNA: TGCGCCAGCAGCCTTCAACAGGGGGCCGCTTCACCCCTCCACTTT.

V usage is TRBV7-2 and J usage is TRBJ1-5; TRBD1 aligns across 7 bases. The trim removed 6 bases at V and 2 bases at J, leaving 7 bases unmatched. Germline lookup yields CDR1 SGHTA and CDR2 FQGNSA. The CDR3 extends over 15 amino acids. The CDR3 DNA reads TGTGCCAGCAGGCCGACAGGGAGAGGCAATCAGCCCCAGCATTTT. Protein sequence: CASRPTGRGNQPQHF.

J is TRBJ1-1 and V is TRBV5-1; maybe TRBD1 (5 bases). V lost 1 base and J lost 2, with 15 bases in between. CDR3 length: 16 residues. The germline V gene has CDR1 SGHRS and CDR2 YFSETQ. The chain's CDR3 is CASSLYGDATNTEAFF. CDR3 nucleotide sequence: TGCGCCAGCAGCTTGTATGGGGACGCCACTAACACTGAAGCTTTCTTT.

The chain recombines TRBV7-2 with TRBJ1-1; no firm D call. Germline values: CDR1 SGHTA, CDR2 FQGNSA. This CDR3 has 11 residues. V was trimmed by 3 bases and J by 10 bases, leaving 9 bases between them. CDR3 region: CASSFLGVAFF. The CDR3 bases are TGTGCCAGCAGCTTTTTAGGTGTAGCTTTCTTT.

V usage is TRBV5-1 and J usage is TRBJ1-2, with D hard to call. This CDR3 region has 14 residues. Trimming left V 0 bases short and J 8 bases short, with 14 bases between. Germline V gene lookup returns CDR1 SGHRS and CDR2 YFSETQ. CDR3 residues: CASSLDTGRTGYTF. The DNA for the CDR3 is TGCGCCAGCAGCTTGGATACCGGGCGTACGGGCTACACCTTC.

This clone was counted only a few times. The chain has TRBV4-3 and TRBJ2-6; D uncertain. From germline, CDR1 is LGHNA and CDR2 YSLEER. V was trimmed by 4 bases and J by 0 bases, leaving 10 bases between them. The CDR3 is 16 residues long. CDR3 residues: CASSLVGSSGANVLTF. The CDR3 nucleotides are TGCGCCAGCAGCCTAGTGGGCAGCTCTGGGGCCAACGTCCTGACTTTC.

This clone came up a few times. This chain links TRBV2 with TRBJ2-2; TRBD1 is a possible D gene (5 bases). Germline V gene lookup returns CDR1 SNHLY and CDR2 FYNNEI. Trimming removed 6 bases from V and 4 bases from J, with 12 bases in between. The CDR3 length is 14 residues. CDR3 bases: TGTGCCAGCAGGGTGGACAAGTTCACCGGGGAGCTGTTTTTT. It codes for CASRVDKFTGELFF. Full variable domain (rest looked up from reference TRBV2 and TRBJ2-2): EPEVTQTPSHQVTQMGQEVILRCVPISNHLYFYWYRQILGQKVEFLVSFYNNEISEKSEIFDDQFSVERPDGSNFTLKIRSTKLEDSAMYFCASRVDKFTGELFFGEGSRLTVL.

The sample holds a few counts of this clone. The V gene is TRBV9, the J gene TRBJ2-2; no reliable D call. This CDR3 is built from 15 residues. The V end lost 4 bases, the J end lost 6 bases, and 16 bases lay between the germline ends. CDR1 is SGDLS and CDR2 is YYNGEE in the germline V gene. CDR3 coding DNA: TGTGCCAGCAGCCCGAACCCAGGACGGGCCGGGGAGCTGTTTTTT. It yields the protein CASSPNPGRAGELFF.

The chain links TRBV6-1 to TRBJ1-1; D not certain. Trimming left V 7 bases short and J 1 base short, with 10 bases between. Germline V lookup: CDR1 MNHNS, CDR2 SASEGT. This CDR3 has 13 amino acids. CDR3 sequence: CASTELQNTEAFF. Written as DNA, the CDR3 is TGTGCCAGCACCGAACTACAGAACACTGAAGCTTTCTTT.

The CDR3 here is CASSVWDMSGVYEQYF. CDR3 nucleotide sequence: TGTGCCAGCTCAGTTTGGGATATGTCAGGGGTGTACGAGCAGTACTTC. The chain joins TRBV18 to TRBJ2-7, with D possibly matching TRBD1 (6 bases). There are 16 residues in the CDR3. Trimming stripped 5 bases from V and 4 bases from J, with 21 bases between. From germline, CDR1 is KGHSH and CDR2 LQKENI.

The rearrangement links TRBV20-1 to TRBJ1-2; TRBD1 matches at 8 bases. The CDR3 sequence is 11 residues long. Looked up from germline, CDR1 is DFQATT and CDR2 is SNEGSKA (reference sequence). The CDR3 protein is CRAITGGGYTF. As DNA, the CDR3 is TGCAGGGCGATTACAGGGGGAGGCTACACCTTC.

This rearrangement joins TRBV15 to TRBJ1-3; 9 nucleotides align to TRBD1. The length of the CDR3 is 17 residues. Germline values: CDR1 LNHNV, CDR2 YYDKDF (reference sequence). J was trimmed by 0 bases and V by 2 bases; bases with no gene match: 5. Here the CDR3 reads CATSRFTGGGSGNTIYF. The DNA for the CDR3 is TGTGCCACCAGCAGATTCACAGGGGGCGGCTCTGGAAACACCATATATTTT.

This chain uses TRBV10-3 with TRBJ2-7; TRBD2 matches at 8 bases. The germline V gene encodes CDR1 ENHRY and CDR2 SYGVKD. This CDR3 region has 15 residues. The junction had 5 bases not matched to a gene; V was cut back by 0 bases and J by 4 bases. The CDR3 DNA reads as TGTGCCATCAGTGAGTCGCCGGGGGGGCAGTACGAGCAGTACTTC. It specifies CAISESPGGQYEQYF.

The chain has TRBV7-2 and TRBJ1-2, with TRBD1 as a possible D gene (6 bases). Trimming left V 4 bases short and J 2 bases short, with 8 bases between. The CDR3 is made up of 13 amino acids. The germline CDR1 and CDR2 sequences are SGHTA and FQGNSA. CDR3 protein: CASSSGGNYGYTF. The CDR3 DNA sequence: TGTGCCAGCAGCTCGGGGGGCAACTATGGCTACACCTTC.